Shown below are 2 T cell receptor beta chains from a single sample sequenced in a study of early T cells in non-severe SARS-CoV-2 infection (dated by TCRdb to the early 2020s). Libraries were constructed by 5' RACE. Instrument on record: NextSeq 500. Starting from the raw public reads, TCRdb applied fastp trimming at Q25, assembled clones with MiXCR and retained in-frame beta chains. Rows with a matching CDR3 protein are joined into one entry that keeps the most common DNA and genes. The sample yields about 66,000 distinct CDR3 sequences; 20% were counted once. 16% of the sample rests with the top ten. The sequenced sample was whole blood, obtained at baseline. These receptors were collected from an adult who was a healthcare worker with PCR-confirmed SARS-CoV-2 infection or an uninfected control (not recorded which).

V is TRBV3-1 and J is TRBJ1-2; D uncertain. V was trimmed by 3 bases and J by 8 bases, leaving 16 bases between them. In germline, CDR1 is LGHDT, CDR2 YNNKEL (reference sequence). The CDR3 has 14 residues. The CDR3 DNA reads TGTGCCAGCAGCCACACCGGAGCTTCCGGGGGCTACACCTTC. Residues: CASSHTGASGGYTF.

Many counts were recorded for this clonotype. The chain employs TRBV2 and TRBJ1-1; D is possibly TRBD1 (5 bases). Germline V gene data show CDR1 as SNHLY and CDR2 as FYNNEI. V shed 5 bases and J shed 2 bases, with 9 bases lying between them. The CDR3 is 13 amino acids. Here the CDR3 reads CASSRDRNTEAFF. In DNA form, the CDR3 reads TGTGCCAGCAGTCGGGACCGTAACACTGAAGCTTTCTTT.